This T cell receptor beta chain emerged from a study of blood T cell repertoires in COVID-19 (dated by TCRdb to the early 2020s). For the wider study: Samples from collaborators originated in the United States, Italy and Spain and spanned both the acute and convalescent phases of COVID-19. Where HLA class I and class II types were available, the types were taken from metadata supplied by the sample provider, not from assay-based typing. The repertoires were made available in a free public database intended to serve as a resource for research on the immune response to SARS-CoV-2. The material from the prospective study consisted of cDNA or gDNA derived from T cells, B-cell-depleted T cells, or PBMCs. The samples were drawn from two sources: the first 160 participants of the ongoing ImmuneRACE study, and over 950 subjects contributed by 6 global collaborators. Subjects who had been exposed to COVID-19, were actively infected with it, or had recovered from it provided the deeply sampled blood TCRbeta repertoires that made up the dataset. Nearly every sample came with metadata listing a de-identified subject ID, COVID-19 status, age in years and sex.

The collaborating institutions used their own protocols to collect whole blood in K2EDTA tubes. For TCRbeta analysis, collaborators shipped samples as frozen whole blood, isolated PBMCs, or DNA extracted from either of those sample types. TCRbeta CDR3 regions were amplified from genomic DNA using the immunoSEQ Assay, a bias-controlled multiplex PCR. The source study handled its data this way. Nucleated cell counts per sample were estimated from amplification of reference gene primers within the assay. Sequence reads were collapsed and filtered to measure the absolute abundance of every unique TCRbeta CDR3 rearrangement. For each sample, productive Simpson clonality was calculated as the square root of Simpson's diversity index over productive rearrangements. TCRdb obtained this table from immuneACCESS and retained in-frame rearrangements with V and J assigned. These tables miss some clones; where compared with another copy, unresolved V genes account for less than half of the shortfall, and the remainder is unexplained. V, J and clone size derive from that table, while D and trimming were established from the DNA sequence. The sample table holds approximately 68,000 clones, of which around 80% were seen once. The biggest ten clones account for 9.2% of the sample.

Study-wide conclusions, independent of this receptor: The amount of clinical and demographic metadata varied by source and participant and was provided uncurated.

About this clone itself: Its antigen is unknown. No base-level quality is on record; no much larger clone is a single base apart.

The origin of this receptor is a human donor in a cohort sampled during active COVID-19. Sequenced sample: peripheral blood.

The CDR3 loop reads CASSKEETGNTGELFF. The DNA sequence is TGTGCCAGCAGCAAAGAAGAGACAGGGAACACCGGGGAGCTGTTTTTT. The chain links TRBV21-1 with TRBJ2-2; TRBD1, the D gene given by the table, was not confirmed from the DNA. TRBV21-1 is tagged as a pseudogene. The CDR3 covers 16 residues, taking in both the cysteine and the phenylalanine. Here the CDR3 DNA is all that survives: 48 bases in frame from base 1.